This TCR beta chain was sequenced in a study of blood T cell repertoires in COVID-19. Repertoires were generated with immunoSEQ multiplex PCR, while TCRdb's copy carries only in-frame clones and drops some. Of approximately 4,900 clones listed, 89% are singletons. Losses at the gene ends were 8 bases for V and 0 bases for J; bases not matched to a gene: 4. CDR3 length: 14 amino acids. Germline CDR1 ENHRY, CDR2 SYGVKD. The material sequenced was peripheral blood. The chain employs TRBV10-3 and TRBJ2-3; 8 bases are a match to TRBD2. The sequence came from a human donor in a cohort sampled during active COVID-19. The CDR3 loop is CAIASGRSTDTQYF. The DNA for the CDR3 is TGTGCCATCGCGAGCGGGAGAAGCACAGATACGCAGTATTTT.